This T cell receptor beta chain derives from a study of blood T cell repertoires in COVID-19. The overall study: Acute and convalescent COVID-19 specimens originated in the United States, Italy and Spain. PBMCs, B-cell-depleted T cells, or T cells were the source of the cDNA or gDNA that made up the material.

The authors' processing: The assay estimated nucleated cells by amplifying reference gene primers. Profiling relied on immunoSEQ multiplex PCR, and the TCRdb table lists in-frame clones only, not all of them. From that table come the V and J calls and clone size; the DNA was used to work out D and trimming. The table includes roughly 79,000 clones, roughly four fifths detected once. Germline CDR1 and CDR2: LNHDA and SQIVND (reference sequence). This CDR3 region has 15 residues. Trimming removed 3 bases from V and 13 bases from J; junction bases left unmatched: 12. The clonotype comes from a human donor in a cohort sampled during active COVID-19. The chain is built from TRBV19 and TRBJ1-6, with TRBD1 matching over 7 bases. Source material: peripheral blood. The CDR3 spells CASSIRTGGPLPLHF. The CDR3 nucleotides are TGTGCCAGTAGTATCCGGACAGGTGGCCCATTGCCCCTCCACTTT. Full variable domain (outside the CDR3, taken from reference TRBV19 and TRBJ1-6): DGGITQSPKYLFRKEGQNVTLSCEQNLNHDAMYWYRQDPGQGLRLIYYSQIVNDFQKGDIAEGYSVSREKKESFPLTVTSAQKNPTAFYLCASSIRTGGPLPLHFGNGTRLTVT.